This paragraph reports one T cell receptor (beta chain). Its antigen is not known. The V end was cut by 0 bases, the J end by 8 bases, with 13 bases between. Germline loops: CDR1 WNHNN, CDR2 SYGVQD (reference sequence). This CDR3 is 14 amino acids long. The data are from a study of graft-versus-host responses after intestinal transplantation. About the research overall: Transplants were multivisceral, liver-intestinal, or isolated intestinal. Anti-thymocyte globulin induction was given to all recipients, followed by tacrolimus and steroids for about 3 years. Study-wide points: Levels of circulating GvH clones at their peak were associated with early post-transplant HvG declines. Across patients carrying graft-donor T cell macrochimerism, allografts held high graft-versus-host to host-versus-graft clonal ratios.

Generated by immunoSEQ multiplex PCR, the TCRdb table keeps only in-frame clones and is missing some. Of some 55,000 clones in the sample, about 89% were seen once. Source: PBMCs, taken 650 to 680 days after intestinal transplant. This sequence was found in a human patient who received an intestinal transplant, so some T cells may come from the graft donor. The V gene is TRBV10-1, the J gene TRBJ1-2; weak D call: TRBD1 (5 bases). The CDR3, as DNA: TGCGCCAGCAGTGAGTCGAGATCGCAGGGAGGCTACACCTTC. Translating it yields CASSESRSQGGYTF.